Below, one T cell receptor (beta chain) is given with its context. As yet, its antigen is unknown. A read error may produce the germline difference seen at one junction end. CDR1 is KGHSH and CDR2 is LQKENI in the germline V gene. This CDR3 region has 15 residues. This entry comes from a study of metastatic and nonmetastatic thyroid tumors. Looking at the study overall: Thyroid patients, malignant and benign, had repertoires compared across blood and tumor or nodule tissue.

Every patient was untreated before thyroid surgery. Methods used by the authors: A distant-metastasis classifier for papillary thyroid cancer was built using CDR3 differences across clinicopathological groups. With MiXCR, TCRdb reprocessed the PCR reads. In this record, the V and J calls reflect TCRdb's handling and not the investigators' own analysis. Among approximately 16,000 clones, less than 30% were seen once, and the ten largest hold over 10%. Study outcomes and limitations: The reported finding was significantly higher TCR beta diversity in malignant thyroid tumors relative to benign nodules, in blood and tumor.

The chain recombines TRBV18 with TRBJ1-5; D possibly corresponds to TRBD1 (5 bases). The sequence came from a male donor with papillary thyroid cancer or a benign thyroid nodule (not recorded which). Some clones in this sample may be carry-over from other donors' samples. Sequenced material: tumor tissue. CDR3 in DNA: TGTGCCTGCTCACGGGGCCTCCGGGGCGGGCAGCCCCAGCATTTT. This sequence encodes CACSRGLRGGQPQHF.